The 21 T cell receptor beta chains listed next were all sequenced from one sample in a study of beta chain features in type 1 diabetes. Expressed TCRB transcripts were sequenced, since all the RNA that had been isolated was reverse transcribed. The data were produced by immunoSEQ multiplex PCR, yet TCRdb's version contains in-frame clones alone and is incomplete. The sample lists 300,000 to 350,000 clones, 7.5% to 9% occurring once. Sequencing input: central memory CD4+ T cells from blood. The receptors shown here come from a woman aged 18-29 years in good health.

This clone was detected ten times or more. This sequence joins TRBV14 and TRBJ2-3, with D perhaps TRBD2 (6 bases). Germline assignment: CDR1 SGHDN and CDR2 FVKESK. The CDR3 runs 14 residues. The V gene lost 4 bases and the J gene lost 6 bases, with 14 bases spanning the gap. CDR3 in amino acids: CASSRLAYADTQYF. The DNA for the CDR3 is TGTGCCAGCAGCCGGCTAGCGTATGCGGATACGCAGTATTTT.

There are a few counts of this clone. V gene TRBV7-9 combines with J gene TRBJ2-3; no definite D call. This CDR3 comprises 12 residues. The germline gives CDR1 SEHNR, CDR2 FQNEAQ (reference sequence). With 7 bases removed from V and 6 bases from J, the gap between germline ends came to 11 bases. CDR3 DNA: TGTGCCAGCACCCCGAGCGAGGATACGCAGTATTTT. This codes for CASTPSEDTQYF.

A few counts support this clone. V usage is TRBV18 and J usage is TRBJ2-4; 7 nucleotides agree with TRBD1. The germline CDR1 and CDR2 sequences are KGHSH and LQKENI. The J segment lost 4 bases and the V segment lost 0 bases, leaving 3 bases of the junction unmatched. The CDR3 loop spans 15 amino acids. The CDR3 spells CASSPPTGAKNIQYF. The CDR3 bases are TGTGCCAGCTCACCACCCACAGGGGCGAAAAACATTCAGTACTTC.

This clone appeared a few times. The genes are TRBV18 and TRBJ1-1; perhaps TRBD1 as D (5 bases). The CDR3 totals 13 residues. The germline gives CDR1 KGHSH, CDR2 LQKENI. V was shortened by 5 bases and J by 1 base, with 8 bases between the two germline ends. The CDR3 here is CASSAGTNTEAFF. In nucleotides, the CDR3 is TGTGCCAGCTCAGCCGGGACGAACACTGAAGCTTTCTTT.

In its sample, this clone was seen a few times. The chain couples TRBV29-1 to TRBJ2-1; no reliable D call. This CDR3 spans 12 amino acids. The V gene lost 7 bases and the J gene lost 0 bases, with 7 bases spanning the gap. The germline gives CDR1 SQVTM, CDR2 ANQGSEA. In DNA, the CDR3 is TGCAGCGGCCAAAGCTCCTACAATGAGCAGTTCTTC. The encoded protein is CSGQSSYNEQFF.

This clone was seen a few times. This sequence joins TRBV5-1 and TRBJ2-1; D ambiguous. CDR1 is SGHRS and CDR2 is YFSETQ in the germline V gene. Deletions cut 2 bases from V and 7 bases from J, with 7 bases between. The CDR3 is made up of 12 amino acids. CDR3 coding DNA: TGCGCCAGCAGCTTATTCCGTAATGAGCAGTTCTTC. It encodes CASSLFRNEQFF.

This clone was detected ten times or more. The rearrangement links TRBV6-5 to TRBJ2-3; D not certain. Germline assignment: CDR1 MNHEY and CDR2 SVGAGI. With 2 bases removed from V and 7 bases from J, the gap between germline ends came to 4 bases. The CDR3 spans 11 residues. The DNA for the CDR3 is TGTGCCAGCAGTTACGCCAATACGCAGTATTTT. It encodes CASSYANTQYF.

This clone was seen a handful of times. The rearrangement uses TRBV9 and TRBJ2-4; D is unclear. Germline V gene sequence: CDR1 SGDLS, CDR2 YYNGEE. The V gene lost 0 bases and the J gene lost 0 bases, with 10 bases spanning the gap. CDR3 size: 16 residues. The DNA for the CDR3 is TGTGCCAGCAGCGTAGACCCCCAGGTAGCCAAAAACATTCAGTACTTC. Translated, it gives CASSVDPQVAKNIQYF.

J is TRBJ1-1 and V is TRBV27; TRBD1 agrees at 7 bases. Per the germline V gene, CDR1 is MNHEY and CDR2 is SMNVEV (reference sequence). CDR3 length equals 14 residues. With V trimmed by 5 bases and J by 1 base, 4 bases remained unmatched. The CDR3 is CASSRQGGNTEAFF. The CDR3 DNA reads TGTGCCAGCAGTCGCCAGGGGGGGAACACTGAAGCTTTCTTT.

The chain uses TRBV6-6 and TRBJ1-5; possibly TRBD1 for D (6 bases). Trimming stripped 5 bases from V and 0 bases from J, with 14 bases between. In germline, CDR1 is MNHNY, CDR2 SVGAGI (reference sequence). The CDR3 runs 16 residues. The CDR3 region has the DNA TGTGCCAGCAGTACAGGACAGAGATATAGCAATCAGCCCCAGCATTTT. This encodes CASSTGQRYSNQPQHF.

J is TRBJ1-2 and V is TRBV9; the match to TRBD1 covers 8 bases. Trimming removed 4 bases from V and 4 bases from J; junction bases left unmatched: 9. Germline values: CDR1 SGDLS, CDR2 YYNGEE. The length of the CDR3 is 15 residues. CDR3 sequence: CASSHPDREVYGYTF. CDR3 nucleotides: TGTGCCAGCAGCCACCCGGACAGGGAGGTCTATGGCTACACCTTC.

This chain connects TRBV5-6 to TRBJ1-2, with D uncertain. The V end lost 4 bases, the J end lost 3 bases, and 13 bases lay between the germline ends. Germline V CDR1 and CDR2: SGHDT, YYEEEE. This CDR3 contains 14 residues. CDR3 sequence: CASSPRAADYGYTF. The CDR3, as DNA: TGTGCCAGCAGCCCCCGAGCAGCAGACTATGGCTACACCTTC.

This clone was recorded a few times. The chain employs TRBV6-5 and TRBJ1-1; D call uncertain. The CDR3 runs 14 residues. Trimming pared 0 bases from V and 4 bases from J, leaving 9 bases between. Germline V gene lookup returns CDR1 MNHEY and CDR2 SVGAGI. For the CDR3, the DNA is TGTGCCAGCAGTTACTCTGGCGAACGCACTGAAGCTTTCTTT. This codes for CASSYSGERTEAFF.

V gene TRBV7-2 combines with J gene TRBJ2-5; 11 bases fit TRBD2. The CDR3 loop spans 17 amino acids. V lost 1 base and J lost 1; bases outside the gene matches: 5. Germline CDR1 SGHTA, CDR2 FQGNSA. CDR3 in amino acids: CASSLGLAGGFQETQYF. CDR3 in DNA: TGTGCCAGCAGCTTAGGTCTAGCGGGAGGATTCCAAGAGACCCAGTACTTC.

This clone was detected a few times. The gene calls are TRBV7-9 and TRBJ2-7, with a tentative D call TRBD1 (6 bases). In germline, CDR1 is SEHNR, CDR2 FQNEAQ (reference sequence). This CDR3 region has 16 residues. Deletions cut 0 bases from V and 3 bases from J, with 15 bases between. CDR3: CASSLALGATGYEQYF. In DNA form, the CDR3 reads TGTGCCAGCAGCTTAGCGCTGGGGGCAACGGGCTACGAGCAGTACTTC. The entire variable domain, with the rest obtained from reference TRBV7-9 and TRBJ2-7, is as follows: DTGVSQNPRHKITKRGQNVTFRCDPISEHNRLYWYRQTLGQGPEFLTYFQNEAQLEKSRLLSDRFSAERPKGSFSTLEIQRTEQGDSAMYLCASSLALGATGYEQYFGPGTRLTVT.

Only a few counts were recorded for this clone. The V gene is TRBV18, the J gene TRBJ1-2; D unclear. Germline loops: CDR1 KGHSH, CDR2 LQKENI. The CDR3 loop spans 13 amino acids. Trimming removed 2 bases at V and 8 bases at J, with 12 bases between. CDR3 region: CASSPSAVGGYTF. The CDR3 nucleotides read TGTGCCAGCTCACCATCGGCAGTCGGAGGCTACACCTTC.

This clone was picked up many times. This rearrangement joins TRBV7-2 to TRBJ2-5; D call uncertain. Trimming cost V 3 bases and J 5 bases, with 13 bases left between them. Per germline, CDR1 SGHTA and CDR2 FQGNSA. The CDR3 totals 14 residues. This CDR3 is CASSLFRPRETQYF. CDR3 bases: TGTGCCAGCAGCTTGTTTCGCCCTCGGGAGACCCAGTACTTC.

DNA of the CDR3: TGTGCCAGCAGCTTATTGGGAGTAGGGGCCCCGGGTGAGCAGTTCTTC. Translating gives CASSLLGVGAPGEQFF. The chain employs TRBV7-9 and TRBJ2-1; D may be TRBD1 or TRBD2 (5 bases each). Germline CDR1 reads SEHNR; CDR2 reads FQNEAQ (reference sequence). V was pared by 2 bases and J by 9 bases, with 20 bases between. This CDR3 is 16 amino acids long.

The rearrangement links TRBV7-9 to TRBJ1-4; 7 bases map to TRBD1. The junction had 10 bases not matched to a gene; V was cut back by 5 bases and J by 4 bases. The CDR3 sequence is 16 residues long. Germline V gene data show CDR1 as SEHNR and CDR2 as FQNEAQ (reference sequence). The CDR3 here is CASSHTPGQLNEKLFF. Written as DNA, the CDR3 is TGTGCCAGCAGCCACACCCCGGGACAGCTTAATGAAAAACTGTTTTTT.

To note about this clone: The same CDR3 also results from other DNA sequences found in this sample. The chain combines TRBV5-4 with TRBJ2-5; D assignment may be TRBD1 or TRBD2 (5 bases each). Germline CDR1 and CDR2: SGHNT and YYREEE (reference sequence). The CDR3 spans 14 residues. V was shortened by 3 bases and J by 1 base, with 10 bases between the two germline ends. This chain's CDR3 is CASSSGTRQETQYF. The CDR3 DNA is TGTGCCAGCAGCTCCGGGACGCGCCAAGAGACCCAGTACTTC. Full variable domain (remainder filled in from reference TRBV5-4 and TRBJ2-5): ETGVTQSPTHLIKTRGQQVTLRCSSQSGHNTVSWYQQALGQGPQFIFQYYREEENGRGNFPPRFSGLQFPNYSSELNVNALELDDSALYLCASSSGTRQETQYFGPGTRLLVL.

This clone came up a few times. This chain links TRBV7-2 with TRBJ1-5, with 7 bases that match TRBD1. V was pared by 7 bases and J by 2 bases, with 8 bases of the junction left unmatched. The CDR3 covers 15 residues. Germline CDR1 SGHTA, CDR2 FQGNSA. The CDR3 region has the DNA TGTGCCAGCACCCAGGGGGGGGCGCGCAATCAGCCCCAGCATTTT. Protein sequence: CASTQGGARNQPQHF.